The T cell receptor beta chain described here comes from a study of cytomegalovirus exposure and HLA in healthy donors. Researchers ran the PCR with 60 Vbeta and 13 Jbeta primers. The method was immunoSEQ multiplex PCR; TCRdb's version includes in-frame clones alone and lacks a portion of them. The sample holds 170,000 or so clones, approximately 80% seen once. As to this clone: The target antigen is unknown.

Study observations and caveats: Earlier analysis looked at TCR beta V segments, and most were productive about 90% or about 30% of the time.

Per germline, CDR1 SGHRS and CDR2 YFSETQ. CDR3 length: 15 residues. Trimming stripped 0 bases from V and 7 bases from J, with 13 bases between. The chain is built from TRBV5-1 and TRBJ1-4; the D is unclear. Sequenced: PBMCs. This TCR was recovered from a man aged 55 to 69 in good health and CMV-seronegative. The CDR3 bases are TGCGCCAGCAGCTTGGACGGTATCACCGGTGAAAAACTGTTTTTT. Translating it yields CASSLDGITGEKLFF.